This T cell receptor beta chain originates from a study of cytomegalovirus exposure and HLA in healthy donors (dated by TCRdb to about 2017). In terms of the full investigation: An earlier analysis of several hundred of the donors reported 276 Gb of sequence data and 117 million unique TCR beta sequences obtained from approximately 180 million T cells. An early release covering about 600 HLA-typed donors comprised 300 to 350 gigabases of sequencing data and roughly 85 million unique TCR sequences. Among the roughly 430 genotyped donors, more than 70% belonged to the genetic ancestry cluster associated with self-reported Caucasian donors. The study was designed to test whether signatures of past pathogen exposure could be identified by cataloging public T cell receptors. The T cell repertoires of 666 subjects were profiled by immunosequencing and related to cytomegalovirus serostatus. In addition to the first cohort of 650 to 800 subjects, a separate validation cohort of under 150 different subjects was used. To predict cytomegalovirus infection status, the study combined high-throughput TCR immunosequencing, statistical association of individual TCRs with disease status, and machine learning. To study patterns of TCR occurrence, a later analysis re-analyzed previously published TCR beta repertoires from just over 650 donors and added high-resolution HLA genotyping. Rather than using new phenotypic data, the later analysis identified candidate immune exposures from TCR beta sequences and from how often those sequences occurred across donors. An earlier analysis of 587 of the donors applied high-throughput TCR beta sequencing to assess whether each TCR beta V gene segment acted as functional or pseudogenic. Donor age, sex, ethnicity and CMV serostatus were compiled together with the repertoire data. Genome-wide SNP genotypes for about 60% of the roughly 700 donors were used in a later genetic analysis, which treated that subset as a discovery cohort. Every repertoire in the discovery cohort had been generated on one and the same sequencing platform. Both class I and class II loci were covered by HLA typing, at four-digit resolution. The number of typed donors differed by locus: roughly 629-640 for A, B, C, DRB1 and DQB1; approximately 530 for DQA1; around 610 for DPA1; and 400 to 480 for DPB1. Roughly five DR-DQ haplotypes were handled as single units for association and clustering, since linkage in the cohort was strong. On average, approximately 250,000 unique TCR beta nucleotide sequences were sequenced per donor among more than 350 genotyped donors of the cohort, with roughly a sixth of those sequences being non-productive.

The library was made by the immunoSEQ multiplex PCR assay. A mixture of 60 forward primers for TCR Vbeta segments and 13 reverse primers for TCR Jbeta segments was used in the multiplex PCR. The CDR3 region of rearranged TCR beta genes was amplified from genomic DNA with a multiplex PCR assay. On the Illumina HiSeq System, the amplified TCR beta libraries were sequenced as 87-base-pair reads. On the study's bioinformatics: Across the 600 to 700 repertoires, a later analysis counted some 80 million unique TCR beta chains, some 11 million of which were shared by at least two donors. Raw reads were error-corrected and collapsed into unique sequences with a nearest-neighbor algorithm that merged closely related sequences to remove PCR and sequencing errors. V, D and J gene segments were assigned by aligning CDR3 sequences to IMGT reference sequences. For a sequence to be retained, a match of at least six nucleotides was required to both a V gene segment and a J gene segment. A rearrangement counted as productive if the CDR3 had no stop codons and remained in frame with V and J, and every other rearrangement counted as non-productive. CDR3 was defined according to IMGT convention as the region running from the second conserved V-encoded cysteine to the conserved J-encoded phenylalanine. The earlier analysis of roughly 590 of the donors excluded sequences that lacked an unambiguous match to a single V gene segment. In an earlier analysis of approximately 550 of the donors, V segments were called functional above 56.7% productive rearrangements and were called segregating when the between-donor standard deviation exceeded 5%. A statistical classification framework was built to diagnose cytomegalovirus status from the catalog of TCR beta chain sequences. In a later analysis, V and J genes were assigned by comparing TCR nucleotide sequences against IMGT/GENE-DB human TR gene sequences. The TCRdist pipeline was used in a later analysis to assign CDR3 sequences and most-parsimonious VDJ recombination scenarios. In a later analysis, every TCR beta chain was defined by the combination of its CDR3 amino acid sequence and its V-gene family, and reads without a unique V-gene family were dropped. As a way to deal with suspected cross-contamination and a sequencing artifact, a later analysis dropped roughly 600 nucleotide sequences that were highly shared and had low generation probability. A later analysis calculated a clonal expansion index for each public chain from normalized within-repertoire ranks of inferred template counts. In a later analysis, generation probabilities were computed with a VDJ recombination model fitted to out-of-frame rearrangements, and the resulting probabilities were checked against IGoR. In a later analysis, hypergeometric tests were used to score TCR-TCR, TCR-HLA and TCR-CMV co-occurrence, with a repertoire-size bias correction applied to TCR pairs. False discovery rates were estimated in a later analysis by permuting HLA or CMV assignments 20 times. A later analysis grouped co-occurring TCRs with DBSCAN, adding TCRdist sequence similarity when clustering within HLA-allele-positive subsets. Repertoires with fewer than 30,000 or more than 120,000 public chains were left out of co-occurrence clustering, as were five repertoires with anomalous nucleotide sharing. The table was pulled from immuneACCESS by TCRdb, which kept in-frame rearrangements only. Such tables lose some clones; where checked, under half of the loss comes from unresolved V genes, and the rest has no known cause. Clone size and the V and J calls come from that table; the DNA yielded D and trimming. This sample holds about 190,000 clones; about 69% were observed only once. About 4.8% of the sample rests with the top ten.

In total, 600 or so healthy bone marrow donors made up the cohort. At the time of sampling, every cohort member was nominally healthy, though immune exposures that went unrecorded were likely present. The donor tested CMV seropositive and was one of the 289 seropositive cohort members. A peripheral blood sample was provided by each donor, and peripheral blood mononuclear cells were used for TCR beta sequencing. Genomic DNA was extracted from the blood cell samples with the Qiagen DNeasy Blood Extraction Kit. For this clone: Its specific antigen is unknown. One base away there is no much larger clone; base qualities are not given.

The germline V gene (reference sequence) yields LNHDA for CDR1 and SQIVND for CDR2. Deletion took 4 bases off V and 0 bases off J, with a span of 10 bases between the germline ends. Including cysteine and phenylalanine, the CDR3 has 14 amino acids. The read is trimmed to its CDR3 DNA, 42 bases read in frame from base 1. Overall study results and their limits: According to a later analysis, most CMV-associated TCR beta chains appeared to be HLA-restricted, and the HLA associations seemed to be driven largely by CMV exposure. A few of the identified cytomegalovirus-associated TCR beta chains were confirmed in vitro to be specific for cytomegalovirus antigens. The presence/absence analyses assumed that sequencing depth was roughly uniform across donors, and that assumption may not be true. According to the authors, the approach could potentially be generalized to other disease states and immunological phenotypes. In this cohort, only TCR beta chains were sequenced, and detectable features were limited by the absence of alpha or paired-chain data. Because HLA typing was missing for some donors at each locus, association tests included only the typed subset. About 17 rarely observed V segments, including chromosome 9 orphons, were excluded from the earlier analysis of several hundred of the donors because counts were too low. Correlated functional status among segregating V segments might be attributable to linkage disequilibrium, but an unknown experimental factor could not be ruled out. In the study, about 150 TCR beta chains were listed as associated with cytomegalovirus. Several of the top co-occurrence clusters appeared to be linked to parvovirus B19, influenza, CMV and Epstein-Barr virus, according to a later analysis. A later analysis associated 17,000 or so TCR beta sequences with specific HLA alleles at a false discovery rate of 0.05. Across donors, most TCR sequences were observed very rarely, whereas some public TCRs were present in many individuals. A further reported finding was that TCR beta sequences accurately predicted the HLA-A and HLA-B alleles for most subjects in the first cohort. A later genetic analysis reported fewer N-insertions in productive TCRs among donors in an Asian-associated ancestry cluster than the roughly 620-donor mean. The classifier was reported to diagnose cytomegalovirus status with high specificity and sensitivity in both the original cohort and the validation cohort. According to a later analysis, TCR association rates differed among HLA loci, with DRB1 alleles showing the most associated TCRs and HLA-C alleles showing the fewest. When HLA alleles, especially DR and DQ, strongly co-occurred, attributing TCR associations to individual alleles was difficult. A later analysis found that HLA-associated TCR beta chains were more clonally expanded and had lower generation probabilities than equally common non-associated chains. A cluster of highly shared sequence variants was judged likely to be a technical artifact of the sequencing pipeline. A later genetic analysis associated a missense DCLRE1C variant with V-gene and J-gene trimming of TCR beta chains, and an independent cohort replicated the association. Immune exposure information for the cohort was limited to CMV serostatus. Because the 87-base-pair reads could not distinguish some IMGT-functional V segments, including TRBV6-2 and TRBV6-3, those segments were excluded. An earlier analysis of around 600 of the donors showed that most TCR beta V segments appeared in productive rearrangements either about 87% or about 30% of the time, which broadly matched IMGT annotations.

The source is a man between 25 and 39 years old in good health and CMV-seropositive. The V and J segments used are TRBV19 and TRBJ2-7; TRBD1 is a weak D gene call, 6 bases matching. Sequenced sample: PBMCs. For the CDR3, the sequence is CASSSNRDSYEQYF. The bases read TGTGCCAGTAGTAGTAACAGGGACTCCTACGAGCAGTACTTC. The CDR3 plus the reference TRBV19 and TRBJ2-7 genes for the other parts give the full variable domain: DGGITQSPKYLFRKEGQNVTLSCEQNLNHDAMYWYRQDPGQGLRLIYYSQIVNDFQKGDIAEGYSVSREKKESFPLTVTSAQKNPTAFYLCASSSNRDSYEQYFGPGTRLTVT.